The clone carrying this TCR beta chain was recorded many times. Genomic DNA templated the TCR beta VDJ and CDR3 profiling. MiXCR was run by TCRdb on the reads, yielding one entry per CDR3 protein. The top ten clones hold over 7.5% of a sample with 150,000 to 200,000 distinct CDR3 sequences, under 55% of them seen once. Sequencing was done on patients that had shown CD8+CD57+ cell expansion by flow cytometry. The data are from a study of CD8+CD57+ T cells in acquired aplastic anemia. The wider study: Mean DNA quantity obtained from sorted CD4+ and CD8+ cells was around 3.2 ug.

Trimming removed 3 bases from V and 3 bases from J, with 15 bases in between. CDR1 and CDR2 from the germline V gene are SGDLS and YYNGEE. This CDR3 spans 15 amino acids. This TCR derives from a human donor with aplastic anemia. The rearrangement links TRBV9 to TRBJ1-1, with D possibly TRBD1 on 5 matching bases. Material: sorted CD4+, CD8+, or CD8+CD57+ T cells (not recorded which) from PBMCs. CDR3 sequence reads: CASSGLGGRDTEAFF. CDR3 in DNA: TGTGCCAGCAGCGGCCTGGGGGGTCGGGACACTGAAGCTTTCTTT.